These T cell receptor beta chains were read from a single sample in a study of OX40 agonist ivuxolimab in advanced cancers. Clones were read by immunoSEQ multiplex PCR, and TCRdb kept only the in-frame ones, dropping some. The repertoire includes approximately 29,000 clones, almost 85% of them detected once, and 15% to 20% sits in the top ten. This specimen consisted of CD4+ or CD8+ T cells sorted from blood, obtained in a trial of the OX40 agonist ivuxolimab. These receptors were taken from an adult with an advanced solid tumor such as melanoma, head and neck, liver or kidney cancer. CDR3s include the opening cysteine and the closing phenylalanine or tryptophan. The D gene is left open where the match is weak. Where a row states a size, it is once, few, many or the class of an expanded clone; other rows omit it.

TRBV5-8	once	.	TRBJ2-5	TGTGCCAGCTTCCCGGATGTAGAAGAGACCCAGTACTTC	CASFPDVEETQYF
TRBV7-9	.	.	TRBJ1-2	TGTGCCAGCAGCTTATCAGCGGGAACCTATGGCTACACCTTC	CASSLSAGTYGYTF
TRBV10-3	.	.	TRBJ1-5	TGTGCCTCCTGGGGTGACGGAGATAGCAATCAGCCCCAGCATTTT	CASWGDGDSNQPQHF
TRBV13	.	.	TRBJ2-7	TGTGCCAGCAGCTTAAGTGGGGTGAGCTCCTACGAGCAGTACTTC	CASSLSGVSSYEQYF
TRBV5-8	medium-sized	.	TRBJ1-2	TGTGCCAGCAGCTTTGGGGCGAGTGGCTACACCTTC	CASSFGASGYTF
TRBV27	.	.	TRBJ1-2	TGTGCCAGCAGTTTGTCGGAGGGGGGTGGCTACACCTTC	CASSLSEGGGYTF
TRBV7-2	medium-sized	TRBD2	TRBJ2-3	TGTGCCAGCAGCTCGGCGGGAGTGACAGATACGCAGTATTTT	CASSSAGVTDTQYF
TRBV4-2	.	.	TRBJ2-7	TGTGCCAGCAGCCAAGATCCGGCGGCTAGCTCCTACGAGCAGTACTTC	CASSQDPAASSYEQYF
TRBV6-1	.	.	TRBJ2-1	TGTGCCAGCAGTGACTTGGGGGGCGGGAATGAGCAGTTCTTC	CASSDLGGGNEQFF
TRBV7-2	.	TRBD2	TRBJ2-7	TGTGCCAGCAGCTTAACTAGCGGGGCACCTAGGGAGCAGTACTTC	CASSLTSGAPREQYF
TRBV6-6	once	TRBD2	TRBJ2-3	TGTGCCAGCAGTTACCTGGCGGGAGGCCCCACAGATACGCAGTATTTT	CASSYLAGGPTDTQYF
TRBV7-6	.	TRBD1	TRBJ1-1	TGTGCCAGCAGGTTAGGACAGGGCGCTGAAGCTTTCTTT	CASRLGQGAEAFF
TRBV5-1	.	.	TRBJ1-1	TGCGCCAGCAGCCAGAATGGGGAGACTGAAGCTTTCTTT	CASSQNGETEAFF
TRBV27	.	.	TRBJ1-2	TGTGCCAGCAGTCCGGGGACCGCCCGGGGCTACACCTTC	CASSPGTARGYTF
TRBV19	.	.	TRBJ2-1	TGTGCCAGTAGTATAGGACCTAGCAATGAGCAGTTCTTC	CASSIGPSNEQFF
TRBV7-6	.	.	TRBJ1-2	TGTGCCAGCAGCTTAGCGGGCTCCCTCTATGGCTACACCTTC	CASSLAGSLYGYTF
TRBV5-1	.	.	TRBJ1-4	TGCGCCAGCAGCTTTAATGGGGAACCTAATGAAAAACTGTTTTTT	CASSFNGEPNEKLFF
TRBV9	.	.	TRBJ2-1	TGTGCCAGCAGCGTAGTGGACAGTCTAGACAATGAGCAGTTCTTC	CASSVVDSLDNEQFF
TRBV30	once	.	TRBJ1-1	TGTGCCGGGCCGATACAGGGTAGGACCACTGAAGCTTTCTTT	CAGPIQGRTTEAFF
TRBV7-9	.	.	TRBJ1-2	TGTGCCAGCAGCTTAGGATGGGACCCGAAGGAGGGCCATGGCTACACCTTC	CASSLGWDPKEGHGYTF
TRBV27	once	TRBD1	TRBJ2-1	TGTGCCAGCAGTTTATCGGGACAGGGGATAGCCCCCTTTTTCCATGAGCAGTTCTTC	CASSLSGQGIAPFFHEQFF
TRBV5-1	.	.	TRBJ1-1	TGCGCCAGCAGCTTGGGGACCACTGAAGCTTTCTTT	CASSLGTTEAFF